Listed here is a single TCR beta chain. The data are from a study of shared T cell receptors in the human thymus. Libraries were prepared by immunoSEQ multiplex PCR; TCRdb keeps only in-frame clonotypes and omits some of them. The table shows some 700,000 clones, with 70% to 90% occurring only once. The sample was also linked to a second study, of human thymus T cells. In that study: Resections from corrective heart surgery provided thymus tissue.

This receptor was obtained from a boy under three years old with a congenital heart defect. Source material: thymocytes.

CDR3 DNA sequence: TGTGCCAGTAGTAGGGGGGGCACGGAAACTGGAAACACCATATATTTT. Amino acid sequence: CASSRGGTETGNTIYF. The gene calls are TRBV19 and TRBJ1-3; weak D call: TRBD1 (6 bases). Germline CDR1 LNHDA, CDR2 SQIVND (reference sequence). Trimming removed 4 bases from V and 2 bases from J, with 15 bases in between. The CDR3 has 16 amino acids.